This T cell receptor beta chain was profiled in a study of shared clonotypes between healthy human individuals. Profiling relied on immunoSEQ multiplex PCR, and the TCRdb table lists in-frame clones only, not all of them. The data show over 95,000 clones, approximately 70% seen once. The V gene end was trimmed by 0 bases and the J gene end by 3 bases; junction bases not matched to a gene: 14. This CDR3 comprises 18 residues. Germline lookup yields CDR1 LNHNV and CDR2 YYDKDF (reference sequence). The chain joins TRBV15 to TRBJ2-7, with 7 nucleotides matching TRBD1. Sequenced material: memory CD8+ T cells sorted from blood. Documented subset: CD45RO+ cells pooled with CCR7-negative TemRA cells. The sequence derives from a woman in her twenties or thirties in good health. CDR3 in DNA: TGTGCCACCAGCAGAGATAGGGGTTGGGGGACAGATTACTACGAGCAGTACTTC. Translating it yields CATSRDRGWGTDYYEQYF.